Presented here are 28 T cell receptor beta chains from one specimen sequenced in a study of cytomegalovirus exposure and HLA in healthy donors. 60 Vbeta and 13 Jbeta primers were used in PCR. Using immunoSEQ multiplex PCR, the repertoire was profiled, and TCRdb retains in-frame clones only, with some absent. The sample contains about 120,000 clones, over 70% of which appear only once. The sample comprised PBMCs. The receptor source for this set is a woman between 18 and 29 years old in good health and CMV-seronegative.

The genes are TRBV10-3 and TRBJ1-1; tentatively, D is TRBD1 (5 bases). Per germline, CDR1 ENHRY and CDR2 SYGVKD. The CDR3 runs 13 residues. V was shortened by 2 bases and J by 4 bases, with 8 bases between the two germline ends. CDR3 DNA: TGTGCCATCAGTGAGGGGGCTGGCACTGAAGCTTTCTTT. Translating gives CAISEGAGTEAFF.

The V call is TRBV28, the J call TRBJ1-1; a possible D gene is TRBD1 (6 bases). The V end lost 9 bases, the J end lost 2 bases, and 13 bases lay between the germline ends. CDR1 is MDHEN and CDR2 is SYDVKM in the germline V gene. CDR3 length: 13 amino acids. CDR3 coding DNA: TGTGCCAGTGGAAGGGGGAGAAACACTGAAGCTTTCTTT. This encodes CASGRGRNTEAFF.

This clone showed up just once. This rearrangement joins TRBV5-1 to TRBJ2-3, with 8 bases identical to TRBD2. Unmatched junction bases numbered 8, after V lost 4 bases and J lost 4 bases. This CDR3 is built from 15 residues. The germline CDR1 and CDR2 sequences are SGHRS and YFSETQ. This CDR3 is CASSLGSGGPDTQYF. In DNA, the CDR3 is TGCGCCAGCAGCCTTGGAAGCGGGGGACCAGATACGCAGTATTTT.

The rearrangement links TRBV27 to TRBJ1-6; D gene uncertain. CDR1 MNHEY and CDR2 SMNVEV come from the germline V gene (reference sequence). Trimming shortened V by 2 bases and J by 2 bases, and 4 bases separated the two germline ends. This CDR3 is built from 14 residues. CDR3: CASSLETYNSPLHF. The CDR3 region has the DNA TGTGCCAGCAGTTTAGAGACCTATAATTCACCCCTCCACTTT.

The sample holds one count of this clone. J is TRBJ2-7 and V is TRBV28, with a possible D match to TRBD2 (6 bases). The CDR3 has 15 residues. CDR1 and CDR2 from the germline V gene are MDHEN and SYDVKM. The V gene lost 6 bases and the J gene lost 6 bases, with 21 bases spanning the gap. This CDR3 reads CASSIGGTGVGEQYF. Written as DNA, the CDR3 is TGTGCCAGCAGCATTGGCGGCACGGGGGTAGGCGAGCAGTACTTC.

The CDR3 DNA follows: TGTGCCAGCAGCCCCGGTCGGGGGACTGAAGCTTTCTTT. It is translated as CASSPGRGTEAFF. The chain has TRBV4-2 and TRBJ1-1; TRBD1 is a possible D gene (5 bases). V lost 4 bases and J lost 5, with 11 bases in between. The V gene's germline CDR1 is LGHNA and CDR2 YNFKEQ. The length of the CDR3 is 13 residues.

The chain combines TRBV5-6 with TRBJ2-7; 10 bases are shared with TRBD2. V was pared by 2 bases and J by 0 bases, with 5 bases of the junction left unmatched. Per germline, CDR1 SGHDT and CDR2 YYEEEE. The CDR3 is 16 amino acids. The CDR3 reads CASSLLAGTSSYEQYF. CDR3 nucleotides: TGTGCCAGCAGCTTACTAGCGGGGACAAGCTCCTACGAGCAGTACTTC.

The rearrangement joins TRBV28 to TRBJ1-5, with D possibly matching TRBD1 (5 bases). Germline V CDR1 and CDR2: MDHEN, SYDVKM. Trimming removed 2 bases from V and 1 base from J, with 12 bases in between. CDR3 length: 16 amino acids. The CDR3, as DNA: TGTGCCAGCAGTTTAGGAACAGGCGCGAGCAATCAGCCCCAGCATTTT. Amino acid sequence: CASSLGTGASNQPQHF. Looking up the rest from reference TRBV28 and TRBJ1-5 gives the full variable domain: DVKVTQSSRYLVKRTGEKVFLECVQDMDHENMFWYRQDPGLGLRLIYFSYDVKMKEKGDIPEGYSVSREKKERFSLILESASTNQTSMYLCASSLGTGASNQPQHFGDGTRLSIL.

This clone was detected only a few times. The rearrangement joins TRBV15 to TRBJ1-5; D is perhaps TRBD1 (5 bases). Trimming stripped 0 bases from V and 7 bases from J, with 19 bases between. The CDR3 runs to 17 residues. Per germline, CDR1 LNHNV and CDR2 YYDKDF (reference sequence). As DNA, the CDR3 is TGTGCCACCAGCAGAGACCCGCCGGGGGGGGGAGGACAGCCCCAGCATTTT. Protein sequence: CATSRDPPGGGGQPQHF. The variable domain in full, completed from reference TRBV15 and TRBJ1-5, reads DAMVIQNPRYQVTQFGKPVTLSCSQTLNHNVMYWYQQKSSQAPKLLFHYYDKDFNNEADTPDNFQSRRPNTSFCFLDIRSPGLGDTAMYLCATSRDPPGGGGQPQHFGDGTRLSIL.

The chain carries TRBV11-2 and TRBJ1-1; TRBD1 matches at 7 bases. This CDR3 comprises 14 residues. J gave up 5 bases and V 5 bases, and 8 bases lay outside the gene matches. CDR1 and CDR2 from the germline V gene are SGHAT and FQNNGV. CDR3 in DNA: TGTGCCAGCAGCCCAGGAGGGGGCTGGACTGAAGCTTTCTTT. Translated: CASSPGGGWTEAFF.

This clone has more than one count but fewer than ten. The CDR3 here is CASSLRQTGRETQYF. The DNA for the CDR3 is TGTGCCAGCAGCTTAAGGCAGACAGGGCGAGAGACCCAGTACTTC. The chain employs TRBV11-2 and TRBJ2-5; 7 bases are a match to TRBD1. The V gene end was trimmed by 2 bases and the J gene end by 4 bases; junction bases not matched to a gene: 7. Germline V gene sequence: CDR1 SGHAT, CDR2 FQNNGV. This CDR3 is 15 amino acids long.

As DNA, the CDR3 is TGCAGCGTTGAAGGGCACAGGGGGCAGGGCGAGCAGTACTTC. Translating gives CSVEGHRGQGEQYF. The chain carries TRBV29-1 and TRBJ2-7; 9 nucleotides match TRBD1. The junction had 7 bases not matched to a gene; V was cut back by 1 base and J by 6 bases. From germline, CDR1 is SQVTM and CDR2 ANQGSEA. The CDR3 consists of 14 residues.

The chain combines TRBV5-1 with TRBJ1-1, with D unclear. CDR1 and CDR2 from the germline V gene are SGHRS and YFSETQ. Trimming removed 2 bases from V and 7 bases from J, with 15 bases in between. This CDR3 has 14 amino acids. This CDR3 is CASSFIVRGSEAFF. CDR3 DNA: TGCGCCAGCAGCTTCATCGTCCGGGGTAGTGAAGCTTTCTTT.

The chain combines TRBV30 with TRBJ2-7, with 10 bases identical to TRBD1. Germline CDR1 reads GTSNPN; CDR2 reads SVGIG (reference sequence). The CDR3 is 13 residues long. With V trimmed by 4 bases and J by 7 bases, 7 bases remained unmatched. CDR3 amino acids: CAWNRQGAGEQYF. The CDR3 coding sequence is TGTGCCTGGAATCGACAGGGGGCGGGGGAGCAGTACTTC.

The V and J genes are TRBV6-1 and TRBJ1-1; TRBD1 agrees at 8 bases. V lost 6 bases, J lost 7 bases, and 4 bases stayed unmatched. Germline CDR1 MNHNS, CDR2 SASEGT. This CDR3 is 12 amino acids long. The CDR3 spells CASSEGTGEAFF. The CDR3, as DNA: TGTGCCAGCAGCGAGGGGACAGGTGAAGCTTTCTTT.

The CDR3 region is CASSLGQGTEQYF. CDR3 DNA sequence: TGTGCCAGCAGCTTGGGACAGGGAACGGAGCAGTACTTC. The chain joins TRBV5-6 to TRBJ2-7; 7 nucleotides line up with TRBD1. With 0 bases clipped from V and 7 bases from J, the junction kept 4 bases outside the gene matches. The CDR3 length is 13 residues. Germline-derived CDR1 and CDR2 are SGHDT and YYEEEE.

Written as DNA, the CDR3 is TGCGCCAGCTCTCATCGCTTTGGGGGGGGCCGTGGAGATACGCAGTATTTT. Encoded protein: CASSHRFGGGRGDTQYF. This chain connects TRBV10-2 to TRBJ2-3; TRBD2 might be the D (7 bases). The CDR3 is 17 residues long. Germline V lookup: CDR1 WSHSY, CDR2 SAAADI. The germline V and J ends were trimmed by 8 bases and 5 bases, with 26 bases remaining between them.

The chain employs TRBV10-3 and TRBJ1-2; 7 positions agree with TRBD1. The CDR3 loop spans 14 amino acids. Germline V gene data show CDR1 as ENHRY and CDR2 as SYGVKD. With V trimmed by 6 bases and J by 4 bases, 8 bases remained unmatched. The CDR3 here is CAIRYTGDSYGYTF. The CDR3 DNA is TGTGCCATCAGATATACAGGGGACTCCTATGGCTACACCTTC.

The rearrangement uses TRBV28 and TRBJ1-6; D is possibly TRBD1 (6 bases). The V end lost 1 base, the J end lost 12 bases, and 13 bases lay between the germline ends. This CDR3 spans 14 amino acids. Germline CDR1 and CDR2: MDHEN and SYDVKM. DNA of the CDR3: TGTGCCAGCAGTTTATTACAGGGTATACTACCCCTCCACTTT. This translates into CASSLLQGILPLHF.

The genes are TRBV9 and TRBJ2-7, with a tentative D call TRBD1 (6 bases). The CDR3 sequence is 15 residues long. Trimming shortened V by 0 bases and J by 1 base, and 11 bases separated the two germline ends. Germline V CDR1 and CDR2: SGDLS, YYNGEE. CDR3 in DNA: TGTGCCAGCAGCGTAGAGGGGACAACGTCCTACGAGCAGTACTTC. Protein sequence: CASSVEGTTSYEQYF. Filled out from reference TRBV9 and TRBJ2-7, the complete variable domain reads DSGVTQTPKHLITATGQRVTLRCSPRSGDLSVYWYQQSLDQGLQFLIQYYNGEERAKGNILERFSAQQFPDLHSELNLSSLELGDSALYFCASSVEGTTSYEQYFGPGTRLTVT.

Here the CDR3 DNA reads TGTGCCAGCAGCTTAACGAAAACAGGGGGTGACACTGAAGCTTTCTTT. Translation: CASSLTKTGGDTEAFF. The rearrangement joins TRBV7-6 to TRBJ1-1, with TRBD1 matching 8 bases. The V segment lost 2 bases and the J segment 3 bases; nucleotides outside the gene matches: 8. The CDR3 runs 16 residues. The germline gives CDR1 SGHVS, CDR2 FNYEAQ.

The V and J genes are TRBV30 and TRBJ2-1, with 15 bases fitting TRBD2. This CDR3 has 15 amino acids. With V trimmed by 2 bases and J by 7 bases, 3 bases remained unmatched. Germline values: CDR1 GTSNPN, CDR2 SVGIG (reference sequence). The CDR3 sequence: CAWSYGTSGGNEQFF. CDR3 DNA sequence: TGTGCCTGGAGTTACGGGACTAGCGGGGGGAATGAGCAGTTCTTC.

This rearrangement joins TRBV28 to TRBJ1-1, with TRBD1 matching 8 bases. Trimming removed 3 bases from V and 3 bases from J; junction bases left unmatched: 9. CDR3 length: 16 amino acids. In germline, CDR1 is MDHEN, CDR2 SYDVKM. CDR3 nucleotide sequence: TGTGCCAGCAGTTTCCCCAGGGGGCCGGGGGACACTGAAGCTTTCTTT. Protein: CASSFPRGPGDTEAFF. Looking up the rest from reference TRBV28 and TRBJ1-1 gives the full variable domain: DVKVTQSSRYLVKRTGEKVFLECVQDMDHENMFWYRQDPGLGLRLIYFSYDVKMKEKGDIPEGYSVSREKKERFSLILESASTNQTSMYLCASSFPRGPGDTEAFFGQGTRLTVV.

This chain connects TRBV5-8 to TRBJ1-1; 9 nucleotides line up with TRBD1. The germline gives CDR1 SGHTS, CDR2 YDEGEE. This CDR3 comprises 13 residues. V shed 4 bases, J shed 7 bases, and the junction held 5 bases outside the gene matches. The CDR3 here is CASSVQGAVEAFF. CDR3 in DNA: TGTGCCAGCAGCGTACAGGGGGCGGTTGAAGCTTTCTTT.

The rearrangement links TRBV2 to TRBJ2-7; possibly TRBD1 for D (6 bases). The CDR3 loop spans 14 amino acids. Germline V lookup: CDR1 SNHLY, CDR2 FYNNEI. The V end lost 4 bases, the J end lost 5 bases, and 15 bases lay between the germline ends. CDR3 DNA sequence: TGTGCCAGCAGTGGGGGGCTGCCCGGGGACGAGCAGTACTTC. It codes for CASSGGLPGDEQYF.

This CDR3 reads CASMVADRGNYEQYF. The CDR3 DNA reads as TGTGCCAGCATGGTGGCGGACAGGGGAAACTACGAGCAGTACTTC. The chain has TRBV11-2 and TRBJ2-7; 9 positions match TRBD1. The CDR3 length is 15 residues. V lost 7 bases, J lost 3 bases, and 10 bases stayed unmatched. Germline V lookup: CDR1 SGHAT, CDR2 FQNNGV.

The chain is built from TRBV15 and TRBJ1-1, with unresolved D. V was cut by 2 bases and J by 5 bases, with 12 bases left in between. This CDR3 region has 14 residues. The V gene's germline CDR1 is LNHNV and CDR2 YYDKDF (reference sequence). This CDR3 is CATSRMRAGTEAFF. CDR3 coding DNA: TGTGCCACCAGCAGAATGAGGGCGGGGACTGAAGCTTTCTTT.

This clone was counted between two and nine times. V and J are TRBV28 and TRBJ2-5, with TRBD1 identical over 7 bases. Trimming cost V 4 bases and J 5 bases; bases outside gene matches: 7. The CDR3 runs 14 residues. CDR1 is MDHEN and CDR2 is SYDVKM in the germline V gene. The CDR3: CASSSKTGRETQYF. In DNA, the CDR3 is TGTGCCAGCAGTTCTAAGACAGGGCGGGAGACCCAGTACTTC.